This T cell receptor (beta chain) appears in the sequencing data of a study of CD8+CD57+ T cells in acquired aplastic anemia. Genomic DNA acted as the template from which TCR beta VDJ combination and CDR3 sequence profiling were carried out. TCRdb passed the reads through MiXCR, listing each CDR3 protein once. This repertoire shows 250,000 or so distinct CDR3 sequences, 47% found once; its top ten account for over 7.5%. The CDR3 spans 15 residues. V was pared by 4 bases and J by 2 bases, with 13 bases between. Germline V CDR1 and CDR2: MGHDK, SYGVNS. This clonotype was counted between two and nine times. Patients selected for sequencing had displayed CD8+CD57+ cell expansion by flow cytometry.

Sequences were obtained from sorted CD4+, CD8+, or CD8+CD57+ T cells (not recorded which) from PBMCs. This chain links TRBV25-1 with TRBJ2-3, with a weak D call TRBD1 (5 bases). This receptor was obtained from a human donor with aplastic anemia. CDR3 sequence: CASSGLGRTTDTQYF. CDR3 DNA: TGTGCCAGCAGTGGCCTGGGGCGGACCACAGATACGCAGTATTTT.